This T cell receptor beta chain came from a study of CD8 T cells in ankylosing spondylitis. Construction of TCR beta libraries was performed using quantitative 5'-RACE with molecular barcodes. TCRdb reprocessed the 5' RACE reads via MiXCR and lists one record per CDR3 protein. The sample consists of just under 350,000 distinct CDR3 sequences, roughly 15% of them appearing once. In its sample, this clonotype was seen a few times. As yet, its antigen is unknown. Study observations and caveats: CD8+ disease-linked clones were present at relatively low frequencies in blood. Previous work reported some of these motif variants in the synovial fluid and blood of reactive arthritis. Enrichment of disease-linked clones was reportedly significant in matched ankylosing spondylitis synovial fluid.

Deletions cut 1 base from V and 6 bases from J, with 13 bases between. Germline CDR1 and CDR2: SGHRS and YFSETQ. CDR3 length: 15 amino acids. Sequencing used blood, either unsorted or a sorted T cell fraction (not recorded which). This clonotype was obtained from a male donor with ankylosing spondylitis or in good health (not recorded which). V is TRBV5-1 and J is TRBJ2-2, with no clear D. The CDR3 nucleotides read TGCGCCAGCAGCTTGTATTCCGGCGCCGCCGGGGAGCTGTTTTTT. This encodes CASSLYSGAAGELFF. The whole variable domain, filled in from reference TRBV5-1 and TRBJ2-2, reads KAGVTQTPRYLIKTRGQQVTLSCSPISGHRSVSWYQQTPGQGLQFLFEYFSETQRNKGNFPGRFSGRQFSNSRSEMNVSTLELGDSALYLCASSLYSGAAGELFFGEGSRLTVL.